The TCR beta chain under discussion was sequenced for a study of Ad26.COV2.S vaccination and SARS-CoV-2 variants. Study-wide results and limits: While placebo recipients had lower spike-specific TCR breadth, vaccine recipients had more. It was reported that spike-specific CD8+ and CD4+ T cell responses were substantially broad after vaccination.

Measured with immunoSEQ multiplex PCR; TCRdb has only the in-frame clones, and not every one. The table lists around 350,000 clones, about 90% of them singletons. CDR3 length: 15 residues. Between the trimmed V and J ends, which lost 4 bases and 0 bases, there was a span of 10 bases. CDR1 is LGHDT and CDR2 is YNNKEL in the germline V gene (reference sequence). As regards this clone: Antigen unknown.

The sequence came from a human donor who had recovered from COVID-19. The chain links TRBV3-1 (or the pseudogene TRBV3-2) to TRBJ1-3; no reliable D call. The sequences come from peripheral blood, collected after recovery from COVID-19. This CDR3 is CASSLIPGSGNTIYF. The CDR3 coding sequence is TGTGCCAGCAGCCTGATCCCCGGCTCTGGAAACACCATATATTTT.